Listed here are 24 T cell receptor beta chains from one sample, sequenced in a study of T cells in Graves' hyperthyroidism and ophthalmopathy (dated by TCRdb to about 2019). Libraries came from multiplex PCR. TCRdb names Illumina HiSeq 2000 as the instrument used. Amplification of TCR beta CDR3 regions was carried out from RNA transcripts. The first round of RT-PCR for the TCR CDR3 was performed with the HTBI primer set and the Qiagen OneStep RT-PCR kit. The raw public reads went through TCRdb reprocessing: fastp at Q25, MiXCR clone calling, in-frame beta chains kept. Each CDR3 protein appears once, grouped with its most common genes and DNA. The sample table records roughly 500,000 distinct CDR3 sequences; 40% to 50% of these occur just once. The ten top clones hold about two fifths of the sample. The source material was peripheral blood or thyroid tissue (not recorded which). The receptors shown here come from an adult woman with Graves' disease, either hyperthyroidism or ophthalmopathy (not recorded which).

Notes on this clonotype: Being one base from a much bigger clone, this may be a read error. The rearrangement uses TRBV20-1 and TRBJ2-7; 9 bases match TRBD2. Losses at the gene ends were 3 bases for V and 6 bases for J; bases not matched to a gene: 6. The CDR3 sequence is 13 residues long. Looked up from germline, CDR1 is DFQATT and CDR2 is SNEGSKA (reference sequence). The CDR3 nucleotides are TGCAGTGCTAGCGCTAGCGGGATTGGCGAGCAGTACTTC. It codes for CSASASGIGEQYF.

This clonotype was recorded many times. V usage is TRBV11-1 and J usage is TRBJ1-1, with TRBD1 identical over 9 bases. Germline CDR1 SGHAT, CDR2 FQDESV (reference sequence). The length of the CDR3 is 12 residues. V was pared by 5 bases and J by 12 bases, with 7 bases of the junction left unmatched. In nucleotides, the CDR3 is TGTGCCAGCAGCCCAAGGACAGGGGAAACTTTCTTT. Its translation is CASSPRTGETFF.

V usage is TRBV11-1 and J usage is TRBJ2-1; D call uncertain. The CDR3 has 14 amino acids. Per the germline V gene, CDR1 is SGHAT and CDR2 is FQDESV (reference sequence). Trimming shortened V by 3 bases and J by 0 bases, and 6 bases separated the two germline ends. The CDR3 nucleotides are TGTGCCAGCAGCTTTGCTAGCTCCTACAATGAGCAGTTCTTC. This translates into CASSFASSYNEQFF.

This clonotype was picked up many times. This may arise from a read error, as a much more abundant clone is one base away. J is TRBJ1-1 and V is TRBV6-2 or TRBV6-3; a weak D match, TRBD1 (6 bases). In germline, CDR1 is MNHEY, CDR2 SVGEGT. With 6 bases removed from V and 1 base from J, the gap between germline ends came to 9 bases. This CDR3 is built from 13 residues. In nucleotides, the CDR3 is TGTGCCAGCAGCAGGGGACAGAACACTGAAGCTTTCTTT. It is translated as CASSRGQNTEAFF.

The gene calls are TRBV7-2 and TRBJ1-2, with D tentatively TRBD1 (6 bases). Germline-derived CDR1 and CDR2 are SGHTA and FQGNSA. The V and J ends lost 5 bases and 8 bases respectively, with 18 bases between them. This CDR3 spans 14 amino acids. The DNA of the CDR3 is TGTGCCAGCAGCCCGACCAGGGGAGGTGGAGGCTACACCTTC. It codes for CASSPTRGGGGYTF. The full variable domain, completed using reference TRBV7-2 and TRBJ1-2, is GAGVSQSPSNKVTEKGKDVELRCDPISGHTALYWYRQSLGQGLEFLIYFQGNSAPDKSGLPSDRFSAERTGGSVSTLTIQRTQQEDSAVYLCASSPTRGGGGYTFGSGTRLTVV.

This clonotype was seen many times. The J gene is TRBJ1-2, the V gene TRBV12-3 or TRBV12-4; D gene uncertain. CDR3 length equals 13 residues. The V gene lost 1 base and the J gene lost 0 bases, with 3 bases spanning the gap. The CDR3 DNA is TGTGCCAGCAGTTTAGACCCTAACTATGGCTACACCTTC. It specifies CASSLDPNYGYTF.

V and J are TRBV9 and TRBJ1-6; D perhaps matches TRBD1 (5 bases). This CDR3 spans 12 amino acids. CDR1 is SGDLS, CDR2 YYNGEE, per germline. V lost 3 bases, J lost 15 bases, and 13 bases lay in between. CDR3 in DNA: TGTGCCAGCAGCGAGACAGACTTCCTCCTCCACTTT. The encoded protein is CASSETDFLLHF.

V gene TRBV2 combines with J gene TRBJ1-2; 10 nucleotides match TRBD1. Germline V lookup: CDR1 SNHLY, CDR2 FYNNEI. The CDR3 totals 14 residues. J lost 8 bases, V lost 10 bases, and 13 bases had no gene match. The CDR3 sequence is CAKSLTGGAGGYTF. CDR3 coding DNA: TGTGCCAAGTCCCTGACAGGGGGCGCGGGAGGCTACACCTTC. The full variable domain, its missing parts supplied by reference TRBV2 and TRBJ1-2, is EPEVTQTPSHQVTQMGQEVILRCVPISNHLYFYWYRQILGQKVEFLVSFYNNEISEKSEIFDDQFSVERPDGSNFTLKIRSTKLEDSAMYFCAKSLTGGAGGYTFGSGTRLTVV.

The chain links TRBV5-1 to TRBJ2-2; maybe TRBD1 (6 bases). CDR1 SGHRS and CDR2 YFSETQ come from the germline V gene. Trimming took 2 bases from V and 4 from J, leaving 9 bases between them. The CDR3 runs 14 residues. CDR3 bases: TGCGCCAGCAGCTTACGGACAGTCACCGGGGAGCTGTTTTTT. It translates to CASSLRTVTGELFF.

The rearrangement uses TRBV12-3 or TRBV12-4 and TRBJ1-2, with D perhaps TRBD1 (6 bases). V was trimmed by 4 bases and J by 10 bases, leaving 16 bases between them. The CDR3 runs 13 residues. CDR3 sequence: CASSYSAGEAYTF. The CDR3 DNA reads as TGTGCCAGCAGTTACTCGGCAGGGGAAGCCTACACCTTC.

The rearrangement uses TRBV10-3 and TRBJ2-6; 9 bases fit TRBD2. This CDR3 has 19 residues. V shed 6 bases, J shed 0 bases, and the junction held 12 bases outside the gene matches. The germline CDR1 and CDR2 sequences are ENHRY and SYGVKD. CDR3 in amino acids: CAISAILAGVTSGANVLTF. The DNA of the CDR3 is TGTGCCATCAGCGCCATTTTAGCGGGAGTAACCTCTGGGGCCAACGTCCTGACTTTC.

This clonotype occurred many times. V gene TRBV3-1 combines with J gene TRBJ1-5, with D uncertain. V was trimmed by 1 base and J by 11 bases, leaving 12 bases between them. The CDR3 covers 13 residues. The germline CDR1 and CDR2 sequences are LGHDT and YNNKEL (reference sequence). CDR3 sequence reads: CASSQGVAKAQHF. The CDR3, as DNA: TGTGCCAGCAGCCAAGGAGTGGCGAAGGCCCAGCATTTT. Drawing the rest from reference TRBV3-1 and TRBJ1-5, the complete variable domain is DTAVSQTPKYLVTQMGNDKSIKCEQNLGHDTMYWYKQDSKKFLKIMFSYNNKELIINETVPNRFSPKSPDKAHLNLHINSLELGDSAVYFCASSQGVAKAQHFGDGTRLSIL.

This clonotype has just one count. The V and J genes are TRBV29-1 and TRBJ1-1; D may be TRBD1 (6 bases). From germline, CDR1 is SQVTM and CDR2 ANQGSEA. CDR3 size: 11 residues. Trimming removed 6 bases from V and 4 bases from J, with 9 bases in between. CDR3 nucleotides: TGCAGCGTGGACAGACCCACTGAAGCTTTCTTT. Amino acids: CSVDRPTEAFF.

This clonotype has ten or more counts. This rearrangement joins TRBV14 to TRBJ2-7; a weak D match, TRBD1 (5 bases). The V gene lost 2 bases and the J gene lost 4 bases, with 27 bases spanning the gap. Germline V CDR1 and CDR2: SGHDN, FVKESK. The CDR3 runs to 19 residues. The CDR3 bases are TGTGCCAGCAGCCAACCACCACCGACAGTCCCAGGTAGCCGTTACGAGCAGTACTTC. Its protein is CASSQPPPTVPGSRYEQYF.

The CDR3 loop is CSVEGGFGNQPQHF. In DNA, the CDR3 is TGCAGCGTTGAAGGGGGGTTCGGCAATCAGCCCCAGCATTTT. This chain links TRBV29-1 with TRBJ1-5; a possible D gene is TRBD1 (5 bases). With 1 base removed from V and 2 bases from J, the gap between germline ends came to 9 bases. In germline, CDR1 is SQVTM, CDR2 ANQGSEA. CDR3 length: 14 amino acids.

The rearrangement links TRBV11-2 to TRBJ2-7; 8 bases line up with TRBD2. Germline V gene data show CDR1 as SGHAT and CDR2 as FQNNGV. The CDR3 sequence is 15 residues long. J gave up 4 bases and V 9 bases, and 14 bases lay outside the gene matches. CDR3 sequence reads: CASNNLREGLYEQYF. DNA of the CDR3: TGTGCCAGTAACAACCTTCGGGAGGGCCTTTACGAGCAGTACTTC.

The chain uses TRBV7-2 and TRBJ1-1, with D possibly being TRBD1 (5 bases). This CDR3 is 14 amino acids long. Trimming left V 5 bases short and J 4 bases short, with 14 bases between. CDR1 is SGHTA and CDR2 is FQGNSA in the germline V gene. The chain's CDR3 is CASSHRQRGTEAFF. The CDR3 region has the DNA TGTGCCAGCAGCCACCGACAGAGGGGCACTGAAGCTTTCTTT.

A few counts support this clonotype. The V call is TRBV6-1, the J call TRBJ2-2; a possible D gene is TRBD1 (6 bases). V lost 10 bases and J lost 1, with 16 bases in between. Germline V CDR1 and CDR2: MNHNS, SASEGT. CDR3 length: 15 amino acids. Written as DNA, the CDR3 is TGTGCCATCATTCCAGGGGTCGGGAACACCGGGGAGCTGTTTTTT. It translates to CAIIPGVGNTGELFF.

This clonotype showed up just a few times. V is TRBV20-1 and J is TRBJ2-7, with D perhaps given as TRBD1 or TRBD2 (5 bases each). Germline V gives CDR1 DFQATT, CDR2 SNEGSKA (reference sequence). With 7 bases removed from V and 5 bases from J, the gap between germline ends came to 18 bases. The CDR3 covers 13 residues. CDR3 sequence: CSGEQSRGDEQYF. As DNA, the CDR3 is TGCAGTGGGGAGCAGAGTAGGGGCGACGAGCAGTACTTC.

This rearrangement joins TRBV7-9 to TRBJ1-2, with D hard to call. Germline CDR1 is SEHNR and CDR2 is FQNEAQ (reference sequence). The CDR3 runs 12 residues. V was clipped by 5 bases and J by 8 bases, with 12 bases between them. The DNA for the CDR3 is TGTGCCAGCAGCCAAGATCTGAGGGGCTACACCTTC. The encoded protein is CASSQDLRGYTF.

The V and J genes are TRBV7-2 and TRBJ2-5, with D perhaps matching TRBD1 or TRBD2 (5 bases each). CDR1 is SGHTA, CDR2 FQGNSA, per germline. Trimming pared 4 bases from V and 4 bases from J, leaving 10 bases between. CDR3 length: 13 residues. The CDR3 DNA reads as TGTGCCAGCAGCTCGTGGGGGACAGAGACCCAGTACTTC. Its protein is CASSSWGTETQYF.

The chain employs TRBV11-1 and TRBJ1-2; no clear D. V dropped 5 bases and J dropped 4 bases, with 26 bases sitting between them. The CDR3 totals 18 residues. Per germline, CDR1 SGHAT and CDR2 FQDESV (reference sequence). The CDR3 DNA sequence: TGTGCCAGCAGCCCCCCTTCGGGTTCCTACGAGCAGCCCTATGGCTACACCTTC. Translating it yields CASSPPSGSYEQPYGYTF.

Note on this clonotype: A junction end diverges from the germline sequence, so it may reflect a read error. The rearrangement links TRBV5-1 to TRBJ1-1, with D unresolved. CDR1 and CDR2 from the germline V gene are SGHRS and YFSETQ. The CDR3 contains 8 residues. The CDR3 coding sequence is TGCGCCAGCAGCTTGGCCGGGTTC. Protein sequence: CASSLAGF.

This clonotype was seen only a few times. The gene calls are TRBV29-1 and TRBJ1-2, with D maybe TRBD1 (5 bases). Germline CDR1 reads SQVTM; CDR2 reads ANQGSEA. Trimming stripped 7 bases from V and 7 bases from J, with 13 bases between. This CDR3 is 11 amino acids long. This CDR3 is CSALQGGGYTF. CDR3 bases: TGCAGCGCCCTGCAGGGTGGTGGCTACACCTTC.